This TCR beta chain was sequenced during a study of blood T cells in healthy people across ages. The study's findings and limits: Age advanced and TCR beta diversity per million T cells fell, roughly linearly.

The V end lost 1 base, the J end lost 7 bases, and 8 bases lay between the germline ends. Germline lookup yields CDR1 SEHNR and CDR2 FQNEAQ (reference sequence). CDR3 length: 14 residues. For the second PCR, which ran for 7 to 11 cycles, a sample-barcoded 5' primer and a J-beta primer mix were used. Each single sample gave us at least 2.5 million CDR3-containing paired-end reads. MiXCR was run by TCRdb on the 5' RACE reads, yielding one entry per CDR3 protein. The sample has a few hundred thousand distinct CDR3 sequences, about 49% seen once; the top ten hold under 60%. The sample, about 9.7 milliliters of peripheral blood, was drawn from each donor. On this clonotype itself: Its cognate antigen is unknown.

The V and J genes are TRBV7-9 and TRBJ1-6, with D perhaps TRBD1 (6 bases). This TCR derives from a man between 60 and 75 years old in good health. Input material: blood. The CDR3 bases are TGTGCCAGCAGCTTAGTGCAGGGGAATTCACCCCTCCACTTT. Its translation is CASSLVQGNSPLHF.